This T cell receptor beta chain was sequenced in a study of cytotoxic CD8 clonotypes in ibrutinib-treated CLL. Study as a whole: About 25 partial and 2 complete responses; at median approximately 68 months, around 14 remitted, roughly 12 progressed.

Study-wide results and limits: Once treatment began, public clonotypes, which were uncommon, contracted or stayed stable. Clonality (at baseline) was higher than in age-matched healthy donors and tracked circulating CD8+ T-cell counts.

Trimming cost V 4 bases and J 2 bases; bases outside gene matches: 2. This CDR3 has 14 residues. The germline CDR1 and CDR2 sequences are LNHDA and SQIVND (reference sequence). Target depth was 1 in 200,000 to 1 in 1 million T cells, about 10x per clonotype. Some clones are missing from TCRdb's copy, which holds only in-frame ones; the method was immunoSEQ multiplex PCR. The sample has tens of thousands of clones, roughly three quarters seen once. For this clone: Its antigen is as yet unknown.

The V call is TRBV19, the J call TRBJ2-1; TRBD1 agrees at 7 bases. This receptor was taken from a human donor with chronic lymphocytic leukemia. The specimen comprised PBMCs, sampled after 12 months of ibrutinib treatment. The CDR3 reads CASSRDSAYNEQFF. DNA of the CDR3: TGTGCCAGTAGTAGGGACAGTGCCTACAATGAGCAGTTCTTC.